This TCR beta chain comes out of a study of Tregs in tolerant kidney transplant recipients (dated 2019 in TCRdb). Context from the whole study: Transplants used related donors with nonmyeloablative bone marrow transplantation; mixed chimerism was transient in the human trials. Before combined kidney and bone marrow transplantation, this study identified donor-specific regulatory T cells using TCRbeta sequencing and then followed those same cells after transplant.

What the authors observed across the whole study: Donor-specific Treg expansion exceeded global Treg expansion in tolerant patients, suggesting antigen-driven rather than nonspecific expansion. Expanding Tregs with activated donor B cells appeared to identify the most biologically relevant and donor-specific TCRbeta repertoire. Because the PCR primers were changed over time for some patients, nucleotide-level comparison could not be performed across the samples from those patients. Because the study included only a small number of patients, the results must be confirmed in larger populations and under other immunosuppression protocols. Biological reproducibility was not directly assessed, although technical replication error appeared to be minimal.

The germline V gene (reference sequence) specifies SEHNR as CDR1 and FQNEAQ as CDR2. V has 5 bases trimmed and J has 9 bases trimmed; junction bases matching no gene number 7. The CDR3 runs 15 amino acids, cysteine and phenylalanine included. The DNA has 36 bases, all within the CDR3, and is read from base 1. The time point label, as the study defines it: blood sample drawn before combined kidney and bone marrow transplant. Thawed PBMCs were FACS-sorted into unstimulated Tregs (CD4+CD25+CD127-), CD4+ non-Tregs (CD4+CD25-), CD4 cells and CD8 cells. Patients were 4 combined kidney and bone marrow transplant recipients from the ITN036ST trial, and only these trial subjects had samples available. Healthy control blood was separated into PBMCs by Ficoll density gradient and cryopreserved, and patient PBMCs were collected both before and after transplant. Genomic DNA was extracted from sorted cells with the QIAGEN DNeasy Blood and Tissue Kit for TCRbeta CDR3 sequencing. High-throughput TCRbeta CDR3 sequencing, including PCR amplification with bias correction and internal controls, was performed commercially through immunoSEQ. As for the original processing: Unique productive TCRbeta sequences were defined by CDR3 nucleotide sequence when primers matched and otherwise by CDR3 amino acid sequence together with Vbeta and Jbeta genes. To correct for sorting error, sequences found in more than one sorted population at a frequency ratio of 2:1 or less were discarded, and the remaining shared sequences were assigned to the population with the higher frequency. Donor-reactive sequences were defined as at least 5-fold expanded in CFSE-low cells versus unstimulated cells, with frequency of at least 0.01% in CFSE-low cells. Repertoire divergence was quantified by Jensen-Shannon divergence using the top 100 TCRbeta sequences ranked by frequency. For samples with multiple sequencing runs, sorting error was corrected in each run separately before the runs were combined. TCRdb limited this immuneACCESS table to in-frame rearrangements with V and J called. A share of clones is missing; checked studies link under half to unresolved V genes, and the rest is unexplained. That table supplies the V and J calls and clone size; D and trimming were determined from the DNA. This sample's records show 30,000 or so clones. The ten most abundant clones make up 7.6% of the sample.

A word on this clone: It lacks a known antigen. Sequencing ends 3 residues short of the CDR3 end; the germline J gene provides the rest.

The chain uses TRBV7-9 and TRBJ2-1; 13 of the junction bases match TRBD2. The sequence was obtained from a human donor who received a combined kidney and bone marrow transplant. Sequenced here: CD8+ T cells from blood, sampled before the transplant. This receptor carries the CDR3 CASSAGLAGAGEQFF. CDR3 DNA, as far as it was read: TGTGCCAGCAGCGCAGGACTAGCGGGAGCGGGTGAG.